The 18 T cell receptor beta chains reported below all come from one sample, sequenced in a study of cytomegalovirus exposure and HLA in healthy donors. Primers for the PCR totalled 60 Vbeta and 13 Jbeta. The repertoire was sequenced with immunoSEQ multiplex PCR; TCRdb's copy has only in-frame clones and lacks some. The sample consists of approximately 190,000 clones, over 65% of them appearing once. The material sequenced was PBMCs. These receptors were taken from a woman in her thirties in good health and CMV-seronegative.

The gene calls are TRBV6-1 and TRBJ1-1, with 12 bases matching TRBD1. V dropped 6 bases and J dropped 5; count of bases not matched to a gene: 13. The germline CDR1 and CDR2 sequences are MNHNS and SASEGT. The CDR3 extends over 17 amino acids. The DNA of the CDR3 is TGTGCCAGCAGCGAATCTCGGGACAGGGGGCGGACGACTGAAGCTTTCTTT. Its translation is CASSESRDRGRTTEAFF.

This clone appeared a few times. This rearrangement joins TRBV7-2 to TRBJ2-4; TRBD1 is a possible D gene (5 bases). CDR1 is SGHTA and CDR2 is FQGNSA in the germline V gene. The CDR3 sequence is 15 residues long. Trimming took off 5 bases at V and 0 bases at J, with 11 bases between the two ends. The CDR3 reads CASSVDRKAKNIQYF. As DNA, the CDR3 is TGTGCCAGCAGCGTAGACAGAAAAGCCAAAAACATTCAGTACTTC.

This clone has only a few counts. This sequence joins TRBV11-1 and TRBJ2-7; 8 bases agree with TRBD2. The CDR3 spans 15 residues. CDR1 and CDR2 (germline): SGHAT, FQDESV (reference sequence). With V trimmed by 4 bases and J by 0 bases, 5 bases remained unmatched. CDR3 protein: CASSSLSGVSYEQYF. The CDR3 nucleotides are TGTGCCAGCAGCTCCCTTAGCGGGGTCTCCTACGAGCAGTACTTC.

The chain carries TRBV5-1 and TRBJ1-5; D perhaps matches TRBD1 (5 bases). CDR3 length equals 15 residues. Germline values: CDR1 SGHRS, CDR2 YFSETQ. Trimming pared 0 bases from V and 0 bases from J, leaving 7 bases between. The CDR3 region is CASSLGGVSNQPQHF. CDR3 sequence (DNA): TGCGCCAGCAGCTTGGGGGGGGTTAGCAATCAGCCCCAGCATTTT. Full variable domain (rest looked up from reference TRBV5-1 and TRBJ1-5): KAGVTQTPRYLIKTRGQQVTLSCSPISGHRSVSWYQQTPGQGLQFLFEYFSETQRNKGNFPGRFSGRQFSNSRSEMNVSTLELGDSALYLCASSLGGVSNQPQHFGDGTRLSIL.

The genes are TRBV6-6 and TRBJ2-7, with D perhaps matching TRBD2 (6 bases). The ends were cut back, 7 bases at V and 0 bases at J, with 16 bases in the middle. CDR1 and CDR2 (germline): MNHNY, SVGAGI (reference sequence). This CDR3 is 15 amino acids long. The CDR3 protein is CASTPSRGSSYEQYF. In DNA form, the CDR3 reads TGTGCCAGCACCCCCTCCCGGGGGAGCTCCTACGAGCAGTACTTC.

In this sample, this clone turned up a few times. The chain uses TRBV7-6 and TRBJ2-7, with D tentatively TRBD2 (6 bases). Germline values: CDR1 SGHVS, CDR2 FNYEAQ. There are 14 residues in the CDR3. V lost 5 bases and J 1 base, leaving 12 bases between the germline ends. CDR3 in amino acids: CASSPLGTSYEQYF. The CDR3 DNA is TGTGCCAGCAGCCCCCTAGGGACTTCCTACGAGCAGTACTTC.

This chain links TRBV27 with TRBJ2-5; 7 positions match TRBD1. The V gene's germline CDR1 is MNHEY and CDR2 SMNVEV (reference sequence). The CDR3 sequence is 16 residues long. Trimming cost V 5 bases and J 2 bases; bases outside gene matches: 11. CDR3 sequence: CASSPFGFRGQETQYF. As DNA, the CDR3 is TGTGCCAGCAGTCCCTTCGGCTTCAGGGGGCAAGAGACCCAGTACTTC.

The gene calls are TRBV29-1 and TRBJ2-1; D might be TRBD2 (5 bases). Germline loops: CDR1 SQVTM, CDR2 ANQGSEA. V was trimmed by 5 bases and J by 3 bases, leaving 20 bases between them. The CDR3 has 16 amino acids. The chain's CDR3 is CSVTSRPTRGYNEQFF. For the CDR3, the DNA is TGCAGCGTTACTTCTCGGCCAACCCGGGGCTACAATGAGCAGTTCTTC.

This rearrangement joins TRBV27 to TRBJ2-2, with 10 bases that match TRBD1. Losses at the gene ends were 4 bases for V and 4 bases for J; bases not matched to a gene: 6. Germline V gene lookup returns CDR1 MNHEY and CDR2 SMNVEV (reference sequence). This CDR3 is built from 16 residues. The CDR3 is CASSSPTGGSTGELFF. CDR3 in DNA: TGTGCCAGCAGTTCCCCGACAGGGGGCAGCACCGGGGAGCTGTTTTTT.

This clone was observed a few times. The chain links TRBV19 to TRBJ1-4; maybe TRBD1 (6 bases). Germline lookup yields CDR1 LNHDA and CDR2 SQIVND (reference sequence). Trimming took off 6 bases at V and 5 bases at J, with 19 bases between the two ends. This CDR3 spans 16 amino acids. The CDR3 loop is CASSSLERGSNEKLFF. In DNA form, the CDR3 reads TGTGCCAGTAGCTCCCTAGAGAGGGGGTCAAATGAAAAACTGTTTTTT.

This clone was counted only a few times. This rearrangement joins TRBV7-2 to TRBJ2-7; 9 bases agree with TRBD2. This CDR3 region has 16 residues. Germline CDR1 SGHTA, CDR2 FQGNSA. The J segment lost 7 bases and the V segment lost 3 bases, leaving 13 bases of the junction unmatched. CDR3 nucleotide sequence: TGTGCCAGCAGCTTCTTCCTGACTAGCGGTTCGCGGGAGCAGTACTTC. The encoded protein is CASSFFLTSGSREQYF. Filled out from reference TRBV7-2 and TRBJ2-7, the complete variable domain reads GAGVSQSPSNKVTEKGKDVELRCDPISGHTALYWYRQSLGQGLEFLIYFQGNSAPDKSGLPSDRFSAERTGGSVSTLTIQRTQQEDSAVYLCASSFFLTSGSREQYFGPGTRLTVT.

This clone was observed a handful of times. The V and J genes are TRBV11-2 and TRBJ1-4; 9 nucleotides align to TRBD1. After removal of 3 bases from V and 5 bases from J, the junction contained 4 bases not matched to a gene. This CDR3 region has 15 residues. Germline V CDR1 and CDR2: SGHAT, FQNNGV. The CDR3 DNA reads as TGTGCCAGCAGCTTCAGACAGGGGGGGAATGAAAAACTGTTTTTT. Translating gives CASSFRQGGNEKLFF.

CDR3 loop: CASKRQDDASNQPQHF. CDR3 in DNA: TGTGCCAGCAAGAGACAGGACGACGCCTCCAATCAGCCCCAGCATTTT. The chain has TRBV6-6 and TRBJ1-5; perhaps TRBD1 as D (6 bases). This CDR3 comprises 16 residues. Trimming cost V 7 bases and J 3 bases, with 19 bases left between them. Germline V lookup: CDR1 MNHNY, CDR2 SVGAGI (reference sequence).

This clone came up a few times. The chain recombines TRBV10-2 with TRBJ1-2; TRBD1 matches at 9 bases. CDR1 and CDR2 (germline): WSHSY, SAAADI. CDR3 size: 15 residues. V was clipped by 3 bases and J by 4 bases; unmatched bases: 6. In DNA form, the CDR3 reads TGCGCCAGCAGTGATTGGACAGGGGACGGCTATGGCTACACCTTC. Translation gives CASSDWTGDGYGYTF.

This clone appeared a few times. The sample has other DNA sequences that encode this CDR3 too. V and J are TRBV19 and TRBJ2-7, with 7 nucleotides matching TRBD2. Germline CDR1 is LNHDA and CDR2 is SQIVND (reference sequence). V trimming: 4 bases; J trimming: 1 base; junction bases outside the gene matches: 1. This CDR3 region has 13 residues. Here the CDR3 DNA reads TGTGCCAGTAGTAGCGGGAGTTCCTACGAGCAGTACTTC. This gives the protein CASSSGSSYEQYF.

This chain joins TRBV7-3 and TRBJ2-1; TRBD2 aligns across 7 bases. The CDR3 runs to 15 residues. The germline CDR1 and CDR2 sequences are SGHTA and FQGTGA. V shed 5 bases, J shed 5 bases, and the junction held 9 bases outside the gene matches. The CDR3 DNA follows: TGTGCCAGCAGCAAAGCCGGGACTACCAACAATGAGCAGTTCTTC. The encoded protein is CASSKAGTTNNEQFF.

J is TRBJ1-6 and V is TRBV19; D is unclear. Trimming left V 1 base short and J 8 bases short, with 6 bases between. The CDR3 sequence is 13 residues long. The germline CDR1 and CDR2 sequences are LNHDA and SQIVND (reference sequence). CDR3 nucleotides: TGTGCCAGTAGTATAGTATCGGATTCACCCCTCCACTTT. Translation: CASSIVSDSPLHF.

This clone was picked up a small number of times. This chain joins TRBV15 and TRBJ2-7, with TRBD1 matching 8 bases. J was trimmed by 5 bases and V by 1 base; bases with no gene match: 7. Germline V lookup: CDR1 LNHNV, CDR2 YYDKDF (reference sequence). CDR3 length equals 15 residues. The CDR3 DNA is TGTGCCACCAGCAGAGGCGGACAGGGTACCGACGAGCAGTACTTC. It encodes CATSRGGQGTDEQYF.